What follows describes a single T cell receptor beta chain. This sample is part of a study of PD-L1 blockade in urothelial cancer. Clones were read by immunoSEQ multiplex PCR, and TCRdb kept only the in-frame ones, dropping some. The sample contains roughly 27,000 clones, 70% to 90% of which appear only once. This CDR3 comprises 15 residues. V shed 7 bases, J shed 6 bases, and the junction held 7 bases outside the gene matches. The germline V gene has CDR1 LGHNT and CDR2 FRNRAP. The diagnosis in patients was locally advanced or metastatic urothelial carcinoma. V gene TRBV12-5 combines with J gene TRBJ2-1, with TRBD2 matching 12 bases. Source: PBMCs, taken around atezolizumab (anti-PD-L1) treatment. The sequence came from a man aged 50 or older with urothelial cancer. The CDR3 DNA reads TGTGCTAGTGTCCTGACTAGCGGGAGTTTCAATGAGCAGTTCTTC. Translating gives CASVLTSGSFNEQFF.